What follows are 18 T cell receptor beta chains derived from one specimen sequenced in a study of shared clonotypes between healthy human individuals. Measured with immunoSEQ multiplex PCR; TCRdb has only the in-frame clones, and not every one. Among over a million clones listed, around 95% were seen once. Sequences were obtained from naive CD4+ T cells sorted from blood. Noted subset: CD45RA+ positively selected. The receptors derive from a young man in good health.

This chain links TRBV10-3 with TRBJ2-1, with 9 positions matching TRBD2. This CDR3 is built from 16 residues. Germline V gene sequence: CDR1 ENHRY, CDR2 SYGVKD. V gave up 6 bases and J gave up 2 bases; unmatched junction bases: 8. The CDR3 reads CAIRGLARSTYNEQFF. CDR3 nucleotide sequence: TGTGCCATCAGGGGACTAGCCAGGAGTACCTACAATGAGCAGTTCTTC.

This clone was recorded once. This chain joins TRBV27 and TRBJ2-3; tentative D call: TRBD2 (5 bases). There are 18 residues in the CDR3. CDR1 MNHEY and CDR2 SMNVEV come from the germline V gene (reference sequence). V lost 0 bases and J 6 bases, leaving 22 bases between the germline ends. The CDR3 region has the DNA TGTGCCAGCAGTTTATCGGACCCATGGGCGGAGGTGGGGGATACGCAGTATTTT. The encoded protein is CASSLSDPWAEVGDTQYF.

About this clone: This CDR3 is also generated by other DNA sequences in the sample. This rearrangement joins TRBV4-3 to TRBJ2-7, with 10 bases matching TRBD2. The CDR3 runs to 14 residues. Trimming cost V 6 bases and J 1 base; bases outside gene matches: 3. Germline CDR1 is LGHNA and CDR2 is YSLEER. CDR3 coding DNA: TGCGCCAGCAGTCGGACTAGCGGTTCCTACGAGCAGTACTTC. This translates into CASSRTSGSYEQYF.

CDR3 protein: CASSLRQSSYEQYF. DNA for the CDR3: TGCGCCAGCAGTCTCCGACAGTCCTCCTACGAGCAGTACTTC. V usage is TRBV10-1 and J usage is TRBJ2-7; D may be TRBD1 (5 bases). Germline V lookup: CDR1 WNHNN, CDR2 SYGVQD (reference sequence). Trimming pared 5 bases from V and 0 bases from J, leaving 11 bases between. This CDR3 has 14 residues.

This clone showed up just once. The CDR3 protein is CASSSPGLLYEQYF. CDR3 in DNA: TGTGCCAGCAGCTCCCCTGGACTGCTCTACGAGCAGTACTTC. The genes are TRBV7-2 and TRBJ2-7; D might be TRBD2 (5 bases). This CDR3 has 14 amino acids. Germline loops: CDR1 SGHTA, CDR2 FQGNSA. V gave up 4 bases and J gave up 3 bases, with 13 bases separating them.

DNA of the CDR3: TGCGCCAGCAGCGCTCTGGGGGCCGAGGAGACCCAGTACTTC. Translation: CASSALGAEETQYF. This chain uses TRBV5-1 with TRBJ2-5, with D tentatively TRBD1 (6 bases). V was trimmed by 4 bases and J by 5 bases, leaving 15 bases between them. CDR1 is SGHRS, CDR2 YFSETQ, per germline. This CDR3 spans 14 amino acids.

This sequence joins TRBV9 and TRBJ2-3; 9 bases match TRBD2. Looked up from germline, CDR1 is SGDLS and CDR2 is YYNGEE. V dropped 0 bases and J dropped 4; count of bases not matched to a gene: 9. The CDR3 totals 17 residues. DNA of the CDR3: TGTGCCAGCAGCGTAGGTCCGGCGGGAGGGGGCCCAGATACGCAGTATTTT. Its protein is CASSVGPAGGGPDTQYF.

The rearrangement links TRBV9 to TRBJ2-3; D unresolved. The CDR3 totals 14 residues. Germline-derived CDR1 and CDR2 are SGDLS and YYNGEE. Trimming stripped 4 bases from V and 2 bases from J, with 11 bases between. This CDR3 reads CASSPLVYTDTQYF. The CDR3 bases are TGTGCCAGCAGCCCACTGGTCTACACAGATACGCAGTATTTT.

The chain links TRBV5-8 to TRBJ2-7; 7 nucleotides match TRBD1. The CDR3 has 15 residues. Germline loops: CDR1 SGHTS, CDR2 YDEGEE. Unmatched junction bases numbered 6, after V lost 2 bases and J lost 1 base. CDR3 nucleotide sequence: TGTGCCAGCAGCTTCTTGTACAGGGGTTCCTACGAGCAGTACTTC. Translating it yields CASSFLYRGSYEQYF.

The chain joins TRBV23-1 to TRBJ1-3; 8 nucleotides align to TRBD1. TRBV23-1 is recorded as an ORF, its role being uncertain. The junction had 10 bases not matched to a gene; V was cut back by 7 bases and J by 2 bases. The CDR3 runs to 16 residues. This CDR3 is CASTIRTGGPGNTIYF. For the CDR3, the DNA is TGCGCCAGCACCATACGAACAGGGGGACCTGGAAACACCATATATTTT.

CDR3 bases: TGTGCCAGTCATGGCAGGGGCTACAATGAGCAGTTCTTC. Protein: CASHGRGYNEQFF. V usage is TRBV19 and J usage is TRBJ2-1; TRBD1 might be the D (6 bases). V dropped 8 bases and J dropped 3 bases, with 11 bases sitting between them. The CDR3 sequence is 13 residues long. Germline CDR1 reads LNHDA; CDR2 reads SQIVND (reference sequence).

V gene TRBV21-1 combines with J gene TRBJ2-7; the table's D call of TRBD2 was not tested on the DNA. TRBV21-1 is shown as a pseudogene. The CDR3 totals 18 residues. CDR3 sequence (DNA): TGTGCCAGCAGCAAAGAAGCTAGCGGCCACACGAACTCCTACGAGCAGTACTTC. This gives the protein CASSKEASGHTNSYEQYF.

The chain combines TRBV30 with TRBJ2-4, with D possibly being TRBD2 (6 bases). This CDR3 is 14 amino acids long. With 4 bases removed from V and 3 bases from J, the gap between germline ends came to 13 bases. The V gene's germline CDR1 is GTSNPN and CDR2 SVGIG (reference sequence). The CDR3 sequence is CAWIPGAGKNIQYF. DNA of the CDR3: TGTGCCTGGATACCGGGAGCCGGCAAAAACATTCAGTACTTC.

About this clone itself: The junction does not match germline at one end; this may be a read error. The chain joins TRBV2 to TRBJ2-7; D could derive from TRBD1 or TRBD2 (7 bases each). CDR3 length equals 12 residues. Germline V gene lookup returns CDR1 SNHLY and CDR2 FYNNEI. CDR3 DNA sequence: TGTGCCAGCAGTGAAGCAGGGAGGGGGCCCCTTTTC. This gives the protein CASSEAGRGPLF.

This chain joins TRBV7-9 and TRBJ1-4, with D maybe TRBD1 (6 bases). Germline CDR1 is SEHNR and CDR2 is FQNEAQ (reference sequence). The CDR3 totals 15 residues. The germline V and J ends were trimmed by 5 bases and 3 bases, with 13 bases remaining between them. The CDR3 bases are TGTGCCAGCAGCCAGACCGGGGGGCCTAATGAAAAACTGTTTTTT. This codes for CASSQTGGPNEKLFF.

The rearrangement joins TRBV7-8 to TRBJ1-2; no definite D call. Germline CDR1 SGHVS, CDR2 FQNEAQ. Trimming removed 4 bases at V and 3 bases at J, with 15 bases between. The CDR3 runs to 15 residues. CDR3: CASSSAIGAHYGYTF. CDR3 sequence (DNA): TGTGCCAGCAGCTCAGCGATCGGTGCGCACTATGGCTACACCTTC.

V is TRBV18 and J is TRBJ1-1; the match to TRBD1 covers 8 bases. Germline values: CDR1 KGHSH, CDR2 LQKENI. Germline trimming cut 0 bases from V and 3 bases from J; bases unmatched to any gene: 3. CDR3 length: 15 residues. CDR3: CASSPPSTGDTEAFF. CDR3 in DNA: TGTGCCAGCTCACCACCCTCGACAGGGGACACTGAAGCTTTCTTT.

The chain employs TRBV5-5 and TRBJ1-1, with a weak D call TRBD1 (6 bases). The germline V gene encodes CDR1 SGHKS and CDR2 YYEKEE (reference sequence). The CDR3 totals 16 residues. V was cut by 6 bases and J by 2 bases, with 20 bases left in between. The CDR3 region has the DNA TGTGCCAGCAACAGGGACGGAGGGATCTACAACACTGAAGCTTTCTTT. Translating it yields CASNRDGGIYNTEAFF.